This section outlines one TCR beta chain sequence together with its context. Its target is unknown. TCRdb keeps only in-frame clones here, not all; method: immunoSEQ multiplex PCR. Of about 33,000 clones listed, about 95% are singletons. This sample was taken from a study of circulating and synovial CD4+ cells in juvenile arthritis. Regarding the study as a whole: Bulk blood CD4 samples held at least an order of magnitude more or fewer genomes than CPL. Some such blood samples were as oligoclonal as synovium. These blood cells shared more CDR3 sequences with synovium than bulk blood.

The CDR3 has 16 amino acids. V lost 5 bases, J lost 3 bases, and 7 bases stayed unmatched. Germline V lookup: CDR1 SGHAT, CDR2 FQNNGV. This TCR came from a human donor with juvenile idiopathic arthritis. The chain employs TRBV11-2 and TRBJ2-3; 11 nucleotides align to TRBD2. Material for sequencing was CD4+ T cells from blood. The CDR3 sequence is CASSGYSGGVTDTQYF. In DNA form, the CDR3 reads TGTGCCAGCAGCGGATATAGCGGGGGGGTAACAGATACGCAGTATTTT.